What follows are 19 T cell receptor beta chains derived from one specimen sequenced in a study of blood T cell repertoires in COVID-19. The method was immunoSEQ multiplex PCR; TCRdb's version includes in-frame clones alone and lacks a portion of them. The table shows fewer than 350,000 clones, with 87% occurring only once. Input material: peripheral blood. All receptors come from a man aged 25-45 years with COVID-19, enrolled during active disease.

This clone was found once. The chain uses TRBV9 and TRBJ2-3; possibly TRBD2 for D (6 bases). The CDR3 runs 17 residues. CDR1 is SGDLS and CDR2 is YYNGEE in the germline V gene. Trimming stripped 0 bases from V and 1 base from J, with 15 bases between. CDR3 region: CASSVEGGNPGTDTQYF. The CDR3 DNA reads as TGTGCCAGCAGCGTAGAAGGAGGGAACCCCGGCACAGATACGCAGTATTTT.

The chain links TRBV6-2 or TRBV6-3 to TRBJ1-1; D is undetermined. The V gene's germline CDR1 is MNHEY and CDR2 SVGEGT. There are 14 residues in the CDR3. Trimming cost V 6 bases and J 6 bases, with 17 bases left between them. The CDR3 protein is CASSSIGGNSEAFF. The CDR3 DNA follows: TGTGCCAGCAGCTCTATCGGAGGTAATTCTGAAGCTTTCTTT.

This clone has a single count. The chain is built from TRBV5-6 and TRBJ1-4; 10 nucleotides agree with TRBD1. In germline, CDR1 is SGHDT, CDR2 YYEEEE. The CDR3 runs to 17 residues. The junction had 18 bases not matched to a gene; V was cut back by 2 bases and J by 14 bases. The CDR3, as DNA: TGTGCCAGCAGCTTTTTCCGGGACAGGGGTATGGAAGATAGGCTGTTTTTT. Its protein product is CASSFFRDRGMEDRLFF.

The V gene is TRBV3-1 (or the pseudogene TRBV3-2), the J gene TRBJ2-5; D might be TRBD2 (5 bases). Germline loops: CDR1 LGHDT, CDR2 YNNKEL (reference sequence). This CDR3 is built from 16 residues. V was cut by 4 bases and J by 2 bases, with 17 bases left in between. This chain's CDR3 is CASSPPPLALQETQYF. The CDR3 coding sequence is TGTGCCAGCAGCCCCCCTCCCCTAGCCCTACAAGAGACCCAGTACTTC.

This chain connects TRBV2 to TRBJ2-7; 13 nucleotides line up with TRBD2. J lost 1 base, V lost 4 bases, and 4 bases had no gene match. The germline V gene has CDR1 SNHLY and CDR2 FYNNEI. The CDR3 is 16 residues long. The chain's CDR3 is CASSGGLAGRSYEQYF. DNA of the CDR3: TGTGCCAGCAGTGGGGGACTAGCGGGGCGTTCCTACGAGCAGTACTTC.

This clone was observed a few times. V usage is TRBV11-2 and J usage is TRBJ2-5, with D possibly being TRBD2 (6 bases). Trimming shortened V by 5 bases and J by 6 bases, and 19 bases separated the two germline ends. CDR3 length: 15 amino acids. CDR1 SGHAT and CDR2 FQNNGV come from the germline V gene. This chain's CDR3 is CASSHPSVGEKTQYF. The CDR3 nucleotides are TGTGCCAGCAGCCATCCTAGCGTCGGGGAGAAGACCCAGTACTTC.

Notes on this clone: Other DNA sequences in this sample translate to the same CDR3. This chain joins TRBV7-2 and TRBJ2-5; D is undetermined. V was shortened by 4 bases and J by 4 bases, with 7 bases between the two germline ends. Germline-derived CDR1 and CDR2 are SGHTA and FQGNSA. This CDR3 is built from 12 residues. The chain's CDR3 is CASSSLGETQYF. The CDR3 DNA reads TGTGCCAGCAGCTCCCTAGGAGAGACCCAGTACTTC. The variable domain in full, with the rest retrieved from reference TRBV7-2 and TRBJ2-5, is GAGVSQSPSNKVTEKGKDVELRCDPISGHTALYWYRQSLGQGLEFLIYFQGNSAPDKSGLPSDRFSAERTGGSVSTLTIQRTQQEDSAVYLCASSSLGETQYFGPGTRLLVL.

This sequence joins TRBV6-5 and TRBJ1-1; the D is unclear. V was trimmed by 6 bases and J by 7 bases, leaving 12 bases between them. The CDR3 has 12 amino acids. Germline CDR1 and CDR2: MNHEY and SVGAGI. The DNA for the CDR3 is TGTGCCAGCAGCTCCGGGAGGGTTGAAGCTTTCTTT. Its translation: CASSSGRVEAFF.

The gene calls are TRBV7-8 and TRBJ2-5; TRBD1 matches 8 bases. V lost 7 bases, J lost 4 bases, and 14 bases stayed unmatched. CDR1 and CDR2 (germline): SGHVS, FQNEAQ. The CDR3 loop spans 16 amino acids. For the CDR3, the DNA is TGTGCCAGCACCACCCCGTGGCAGGGGGCGGGAGAGACCCAGTACTTC. Its translation is CASTTPWQGAGETQYF.

Details on this clone: Other DNA sequences in this specimen translate into the identical CDR3. The CDR3 DNA sequence: TGTGCCAGCATAACTGGGGGACAGGGGGATCATGGCTACACCTTC. This translates into CASITGGQGDHGYTF. The chain uses TRBV28 and TRBJ1-2, with 11 nucleotides matching TRBD1. The trim removed 7 bases at V and 6 bases at J, leaving 10 bases unmatched. This CDR3 has 15 amino acids. Germline V gene sequence: CDR1 MDHEN, CDR2 SYDVKM.

This CDR3 reads CASSVATSGAYNEQFF. The DNA for the CDR3 is TGTGCCAGCAGCGTAGCTACTAGCGGGGCCTACAATGAGCAGTTCTTC. The chain employs TRBV9 and TRBJ2-1; the match to TRBD2 covers 10 bases. Germline V gene sequence: CDR1 SGDLS, CDR2 YYNGEE. V gave up 0 bases and J gave up 2 bases; unmatched junction bases: 2. The CDR3 totals 16 residues.

The chain carries TRBV19 and TRBJ1-4; no reliable D call. V lost 9 bases to trimming and J lost 7 bases, with 18 bases between them. Germline-derived CDR1 and CDR2 are LNHDA and SQIVND (reference sequence). The CDR3 is 14 residues long. CDR3 bases: TGTGCCAGCGCAAGGGAGTTAGGTAGTGAAAAACTGTTTTTT. It codes for CASARELGSEKLFF.

The chain employs TRBV5-1 and TRBJ2-1; 10 positions agree with TRBD1. The CDR3 loop spans 15 amino acids. With 4 bases clipped from V and 7 bases from J, the junction kept 8 bases outside the gene matches. Germline values: CDR1 SGHRS, CDR2 YFSETQ. CDR3 loop: CASSKGQGIGNEQFF. For the CDR3, the DNA is TGCGCCAGCAGCAAGGGACAGGGGATTGGGAATGAGCAGTTCTTC.

A remark on this clone: At one end the junction does not follow the germline gene, possibly because of a read error. The V gene is TRBV11-2, the J gene TRBJ2-4; maybe TRBD1 (6 bases). This CDR3 region has 13 residues. Germline-derived CDR1 and CDR2 are SGHAT and FQNNGV. CDR3 coding DNA: TGTGCCAGCAGCTTAGATCTCTTGAACAGGGCTGTCTTC. Translating gives CASSLDLLNRAVF.

This clone was observed a single time. This chain links TRBV19 with TRBJ1-1, with a tentative D call TRBD1 (6 bases). The CDR3 spans 14 residues. Trimming removed 4 bases at V and 2 bases at J, with 11 bases between. The germline CDR1 and CDR2 sequences are LNHDA and SQIVND (reference sequence). CDR3 protein: CASSTQGVNTEAFF. CDR3 nucleotide sequence: TGTGCCAGTAGTACACAGGGAGTAAACACTGAAGCTTTCTTT.

The CDR3 sequence is CAISDTDRGANYGYTF. CDR3 DNA sequence: TGTGCCATCAGTGACACCGACAGGGGAGCTAACTATGGCTACACCTTC. J is TRBJ1-2 and V is TRBV10-3, with 8 bases fitting TRBD1. Trimming cost V 3 bases and J 0 bases; bases outside gene matches: 6. CDR3 length equals 16 residues. The germline CDR1 and CDR2 sequences are ENHRY and SYGVKD.

The V gene is TRBV7-6, the J gene TRBJ1-2; 10 bases align to TRBD1. The CDR3 length is 14 residues. Germline V gene data show CDR1 as SGHVS and CDR2 as FNYEAQ. V was clipped by 4 bases and J by 4 bases; unmatched bases: 3. The CDR3 DNA is TGTGCCAGCAGCTCCGGGACAGGGGCCTATGGCTACACCTTC. Its protein product is CASSSGTGAYGYTF.

This chain connects TRBV7-9 to TRBJ1-4; possibly TRBD1 for D (6 bases). The germline V gene has CDR1 SEHNR and CDR2 FQNEAQ (reference sequence). The V end lost 3 bases, the J end lost 3 bases, and 11 bases lay between the germline ends. CDR3 length equals 15 residues. CDR3 region: CASSLQGRSNEKLFF. The CDR3 nucleotides are TGTGCCAGCAGCTTGCAGGGGCGTTCTAATGAAAAACTGTTTTTT.

The rearrangement uses TRBV15 and TRBJ2-5; 9 bases match TRBD2. V trimming: 0 bases; J trimming: 5 bases; junction bases outside the gene matches: 13. The V gene's germline CDR1 is LNHNV and CDR2 YYDKDF (reference sequence). The CDR3 covers 18 residues. As DNA, the CDR3 is TGTGCCACCAGCAGAGACCGGCACACTAGCGGGCCAAGGGAGACCCAGTACTTC. Its protein product is CATSRDRHTSGPRETQYF.